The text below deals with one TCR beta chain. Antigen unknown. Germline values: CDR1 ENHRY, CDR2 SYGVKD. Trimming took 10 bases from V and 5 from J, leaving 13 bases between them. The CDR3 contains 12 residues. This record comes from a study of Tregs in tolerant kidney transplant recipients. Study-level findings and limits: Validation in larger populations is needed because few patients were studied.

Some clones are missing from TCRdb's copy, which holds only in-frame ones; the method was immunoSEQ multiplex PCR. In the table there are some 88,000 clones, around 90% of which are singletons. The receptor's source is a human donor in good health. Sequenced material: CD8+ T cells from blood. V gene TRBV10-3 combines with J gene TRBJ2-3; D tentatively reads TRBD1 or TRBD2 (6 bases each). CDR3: CATLEGGDTQYF. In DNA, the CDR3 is TGTGCCACCTTAGAGGGGGGAGATACGCAGTATTTT.